One sample yielded the 7 T cell receptor beta chains listed below, sequenced in a study of OX40 agonist ivuxolimab in advanced cancers. Libraries were made using the immunoSEQ multiplex PCR assay. Held by TCRdb, this immuneACCESS table contains in-frame sequences only and omits some clones. Under half of the omission traces to an unresolved V gene where checked; the cause of the rest is unknown. The sample records some 100,000 clones, around 94% of which are singletons. Of the sample, approximately 2.4% is held by the ten largest clones. The sample was CD4+ or CD8+ T cells sorted from blood, taken in a trial of the OX40 agonist ivuxolimab. The receptor set was obtained from an adult with an advanced solid tumor such as melanoma, head and neck, liver or kidney cancer.

This clone appeared a single time. The V gene is TRBV4-1, the J gene TRBJ2-3; no reliable D call. The CDR3 loop spans 15 amino acids. The V gene lost 0 bases and the J gene lost 0 bases, with 7 bases spanning the gap. Germline CDR1 and CDR2: MGHRA and YSYEKL. For the CDR3, the DNA is TGCGCCAGCAGCCAAGATTCTGGCAGCACAGATACGCAGTATTTT. Amino acids: CASSQDSGSTDTQYF.

The rearrangement uses TRBV4-3 and TRBJ2-3, with D maybe TRBD2 (5 bases). Germline CDR1 is LGHNA and CDR2 is YSLEER. Trimming removed 2 bases from V and 1 base from J, with 13 bases in between. This CDR3 has 16 residues. The CDR3 DNA is TGCGCCAGCAGCCAAAACGCGGGCCGACGCACAGATACGCAGTATTTT. It is translated as CASSQNAGRRTDTQYF.

The V call is TRBV30, the J call TRBJ1-1; D unresolved. CDR1 is GTSNPN, CDR2 SVGIG, per germline (reference sequence). The CDR3 runs 11 residues. The V gene lost 0 bases and the J gene lost 6 bases, with 5 bases spanning the gap. CDR3 bases: TGTGCCTGGAGTGTAGGTGCTGAAGCTTTCTTT. Its protein is CAWSVGAEAFF.

The J gene is TRBJ2-1, the V gene TRBV9, with 9 bases fitting TRBD2. V gave up 5 bases and J gave up 5 bases; unmatched junction bases: 14. The CDR3 loop spans 17 amino acids. Germline values: CDR1 SGDLS, CDR2 YYNGEE. CDR3 DNA: TGTGCCAGCAGTCATCAGCGGGAGGCCCCCCCCCACAATGAGCAGTTCTTC. This translates into CASSHQREAPPHNEQFF.

The chain carries TRBV6-1 and TRBJ1-1; D is perhaps TRBD1 (5 bases). The CDR3 spans 14 residues. V shed 4 bases and J shed 6 bases, with 15 bases lying between them. Germline V gene lookup returns CDR1 MNHNS and CDR2 SASEGT. Here the CDR3 DNA reads TGTGCCAGCAGTGGGGTAACGGGGGTTTCTGAAGCTTTCTTT. Protein sequence: CASSGVTGVSEAFF.

The chain employs TRBV27 and TRBJ2-7, with 7 bases identical to TRBD2. CDR3 size: 14 residues. V was pared by 3 bases and J by 0 bases, with 2 bases of the junction left unmatched. The germline gives CDR1 MNHEY, CDR2 SMNVEV (reference sequence). CDR3 in DNA: TGTGCCAGCAGTTTTAGCGGGCGCTCCTACGAGCAGTACTTC. Protein sequence: CASSFSGRSYEQYF.

The gene calls are TRBV5-8 and TRBJ2-4; TRBD1 aligns across 7 bases. The V segment lost 0 bases and the J segment 3 bases; nucleotides outside the gene matches: 3. There are 15 residues in the CDR3. CDR1 is SGHTS, CDR2 YDEGEE, per germline. CDR3 bases: TGTGCCAGCAGCTTGGCCGGACAGGTCAAAAACATTCAGTACTTC. Translated, it gives CASSLAGQVKNIQYF.